Shown below are 10 T cell receptor beta chains from a single sample sequenced in a study of cytomegalovirus exposure and HLA in healthy donors (dated 2017 in TCRdb). Preparation of the library involved the immunoSEQ multiplex PCR assay. For the multiplex PCR, a mixture combining 60 forward primers for TCR Vbeta segments and 13 reverse primers for TCR Jbeta segments was used. In its TCRdb copy, this immuneACCESS table keeps in-frame sequences only and misses some clones. Where compared with another copy, unresolved V genes explain less than half of these, and the others have no known cause. A total of some 140,000 clones appear in this sample, 70% to 90% of them only once. Around 5.6% of the sample belongs to the ten largest clones. Sequences were obtained from PBMCs. All receptors come from a woman aged 40 to 50 in good health and CMV-seropositive.

V usage is TRBV9 and J usage is TRBJ2-3; 8 bases map to TRBD2. Trimming at V came to 4 bases and at J to 0 bases, leaving 7 bases not matched to a gene. The CDR3 is 16 amino acids. Germline loops: CDR1 SGDLS, CDR2 YYNGEE. CDR3 coding DNA: TGTGCCAGCAGCTTTTGGACTAGCAGTAGCACAGATACGCAGTATTTT. Translating it yields CASSFWTSSSTDTQYF.

This clone was seen a handful of times. The chain links TRBV9 to TRBJ2-3; D may be TRBD2 (6 bases). CDR3 length equals 15 residues. Germline CDR1 and CDR2: SGDLS and YYNGEE. Trimming took 5 bases from V and 1 from J, leaving 14 bases between them. This chain's CDR3 is CASRVGSGRTDTQYF. The DNA for the CDR3 is TGTGCCAGCAGGGTGGGTAGCGGTCGCACAGATACGCAGTATTTT. Complete variable domain (other parts from reference TRBV9 and TRBJ2-3): DSGVTQTPKHLITATGQRVTLRCSPRSGDLSVYWYQQSLDQGLQFLIQYYNGEERAKGNILERFSAQQFPDLHSELNLSSLELGDSALYFCASRVGSGRTDTQYFGPGTRLTVL.

The rearrangement joins TRBV27 to TRBJ2-4, with 8 bases aligning to TRBD1. V dropped 0 bases and J dropped 0; count of bases not matched to a gene: 1. CDR3 length: 16 residues. Per the germline V gene, CDR1 is MNHEY and CDR2 is SMNVEV (reference sequence). CDR3 in DNA: TGTGCCAGCAGTTTATCCAGGGGGCTAGCCAAAAACATTCAGTACTTC. Residues: CASSLSRGLAKNIQYF.

The V and J genes are TRBV5-6 and TRBJ2-7; D might be TRBD1 (5 bases). The CDR3 covers 12 residues. V dropped 0 bases and J dropped 5 bases, with 6 bases sitting between them. Germline values: CDR1 SGHDT, CDR2 YYEEEE. In DNA form, the CDR3 reads TGTGCCAGCAGCTTGGTACAGGACGAGCAGTACTTC. Encoded protein: CASSLVQDEQYF.

The gene calls are TRBV5-1 and TRBJ2-3, with 8 bases aligning to TRBD2. V shed 0 bases, J shed 5 bases, and the junction held 8 bases outside the gene matches. The CDR3 contains 16 residues. In germline, CDR1 is SGHRS, CDR2 YFSETQ. The CDR3 DNA reads TGCGCCAGCAGCTTGGGGACCGGGAGGGCCGTAGATACGCAGTATTTT. It encodes CASSLGTGRAVDTQYF.

DNA for the CDR3: TGCGCCAGCAGTCACTCCTCCGGCAGGGGGGTTACGGTTGAAAAACTGTTTTTT. Encoded protein: CASSHSSGRGVTVEKLFF. The chain employs TRBV23-1 and TRBJ1-4; TRBD1 agrees at 7 bases. TRBV23-1 is an ORF for which the function is uncertain. V lost 3 bases to trimming and J lost 7 bases; unmatched junction nucleotides: 17. CDR3 length: 18 amino acids.

The chain has TRBV5-6 and TRBJ2-7; 9 bases match TRBD2. The CDR3 length is 15 residues. Trimming removed 0 bases from V and 6 bases from J; junction bases left unmatched: 7. From germline, CDR1 is SGHDT and CDR2 YYEEEE. CDR3 loop: CASSLGLAGAGEQYF. The CDR3 region has the DNA TGTGCCAGCAGCTTGGGGTTAGCGGGAGCCGGCGAGCAGTACTTC. Complete variable domain (other parts from reference TRBV5-6 and TRBJ2-7): DAGVTQSPTHLIKTRGQQVTLRCSPKSGHDTVSWYQQALGQGPQFIFQYYEEEERQRGNFPDRFSGHQFPNYSSELNVNALLLGDSALYLCASSLGLAGAGEQYFGPGTRLTVT.

The V gene is TRBV10-3, the J gene TRBJ1-2; 9 bases agree with TRBD1. There are 13 residues in the CDR3. The germline gives CDR1 ENHRY, CDR2 SYGVKD. The ends lost 6 bases at V and 4 bases at J; junction bases unmatched: 3. CDR3 in amino acids: CAISRQGGYGYTF. In DNA, the CDR3 is TGTGCCATCAGCCGACAGGGGGGCTATGGCTACACCTTC.

The rearrangement joins TRBV7-2 to TRBJ2-7; the match to TRBD2 covers 11 bases. The CDR3 contains 16 residues. The junction had 11 bases not matched to a gene; V was cut back by 4 bases and J by 6 bases. CDR1 SGHTA and CDR2 FQGNSA come from the germline V gene. The CDR3 nucleotides are TGTGCCAGCAGCTCACCCATAGCGGGAGGGCCGGGCGAGCAGTACTTC. Protein product: CASSSPIAGGPGEQYF.

The chain joins TRBV5-4 to TRBJ2-7; 10 bases are shared with TRBD1. From germline, CDR1 is SGHNT and CDR2 YYREEE (reference sequence). Trimming at V came to 4 bases and at J to 5 bases, leaving 9 bases not matched to a gene. This CDR3 region has 15 residues. CDR3 in amino acids: CASSTPGTGDHEQYF. The CDR3 nucleotides read TGTGCCAGCAGCACCCCCGGGACAGGGGACCACGAGCAGTACTTC.